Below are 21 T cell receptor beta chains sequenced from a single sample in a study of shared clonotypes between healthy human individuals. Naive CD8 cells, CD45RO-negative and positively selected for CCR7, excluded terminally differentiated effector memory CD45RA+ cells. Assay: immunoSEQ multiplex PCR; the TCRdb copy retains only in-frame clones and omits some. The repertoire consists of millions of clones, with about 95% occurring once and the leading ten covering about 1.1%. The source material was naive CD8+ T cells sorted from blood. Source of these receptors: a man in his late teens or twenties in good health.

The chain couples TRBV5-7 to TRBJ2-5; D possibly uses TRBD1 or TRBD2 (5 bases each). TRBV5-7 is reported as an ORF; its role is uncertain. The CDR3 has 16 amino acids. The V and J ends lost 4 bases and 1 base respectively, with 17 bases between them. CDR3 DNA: TGTGCCAGCAGCCCCTACGGGGCCGAAATCCAAGAGACCCAGTACTTC. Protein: CASSPYGAEIQETQYF.

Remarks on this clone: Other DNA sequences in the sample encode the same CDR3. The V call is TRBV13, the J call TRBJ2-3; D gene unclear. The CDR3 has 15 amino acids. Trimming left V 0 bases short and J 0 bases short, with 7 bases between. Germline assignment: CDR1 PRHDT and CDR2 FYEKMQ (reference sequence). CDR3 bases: TGTGCCAGCAGCTTAGGGGGCCCTAGCACAGATACGCAGTATTTT. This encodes CASSLGGPSTDTQYF.

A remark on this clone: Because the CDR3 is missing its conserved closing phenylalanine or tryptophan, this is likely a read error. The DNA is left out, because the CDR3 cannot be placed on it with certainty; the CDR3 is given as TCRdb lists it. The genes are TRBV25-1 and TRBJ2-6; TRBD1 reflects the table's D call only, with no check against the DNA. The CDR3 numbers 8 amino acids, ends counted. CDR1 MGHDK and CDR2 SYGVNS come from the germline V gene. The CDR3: CASSVKGA.

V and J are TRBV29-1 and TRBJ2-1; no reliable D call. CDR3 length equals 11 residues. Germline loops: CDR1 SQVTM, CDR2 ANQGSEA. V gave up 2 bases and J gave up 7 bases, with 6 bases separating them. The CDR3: CSVEKRNEQFF. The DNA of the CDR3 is TGCAGCGTTGAAAAGCGAAATGAGCAGTTCTTC.

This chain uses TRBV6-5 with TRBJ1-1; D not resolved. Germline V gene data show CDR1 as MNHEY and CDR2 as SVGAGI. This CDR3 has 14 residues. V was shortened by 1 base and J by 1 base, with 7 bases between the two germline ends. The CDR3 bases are TGTGCCAGCAGTTACTATGCGGGGAACACTGAAGCTTTCTTT. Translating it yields CASSYYAGNTEAFF.

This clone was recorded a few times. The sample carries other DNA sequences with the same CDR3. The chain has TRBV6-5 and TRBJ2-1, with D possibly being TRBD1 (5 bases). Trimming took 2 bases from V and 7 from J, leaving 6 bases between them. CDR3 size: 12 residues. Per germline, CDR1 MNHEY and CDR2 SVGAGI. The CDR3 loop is CASSYQGNEQFF. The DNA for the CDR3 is TGTGCCAGCAGTTACCAGGGAAATGAGCAGTTCTTC.

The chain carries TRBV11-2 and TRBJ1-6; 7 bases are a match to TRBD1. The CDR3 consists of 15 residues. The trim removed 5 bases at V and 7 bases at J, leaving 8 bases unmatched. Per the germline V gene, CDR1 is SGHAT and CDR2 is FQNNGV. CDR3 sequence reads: CASSPGGSGNSPLHF. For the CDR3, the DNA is TGTGCCAGCAGCCCAGGGGGATCAGGGAATTCACCCCTCCACTTT.

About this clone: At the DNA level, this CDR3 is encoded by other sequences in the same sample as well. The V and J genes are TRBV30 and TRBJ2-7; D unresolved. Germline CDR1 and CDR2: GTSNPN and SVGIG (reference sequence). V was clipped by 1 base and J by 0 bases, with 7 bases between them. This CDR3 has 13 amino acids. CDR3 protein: CAWSGDSSYEQYF. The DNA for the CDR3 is TGTGCCTGGAGTGGGGATAGCTCCTACGAGCAGTACTTC.

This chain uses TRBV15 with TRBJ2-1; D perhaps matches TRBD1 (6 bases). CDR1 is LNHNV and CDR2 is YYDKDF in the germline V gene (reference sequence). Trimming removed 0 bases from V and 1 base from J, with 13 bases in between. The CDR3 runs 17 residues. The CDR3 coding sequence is TGTGCCACCAGCAGAGATACAGGGTGGGGATCCTACAATGAGCAGTTCTTC. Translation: CATSRDTGWGSYNEQFF.

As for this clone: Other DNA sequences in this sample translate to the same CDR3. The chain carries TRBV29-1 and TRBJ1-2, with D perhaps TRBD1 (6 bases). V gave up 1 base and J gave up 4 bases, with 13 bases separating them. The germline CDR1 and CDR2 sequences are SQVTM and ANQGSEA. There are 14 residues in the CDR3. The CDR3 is CSVEVVGAGYGYTF. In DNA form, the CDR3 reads TGCAGCGTTGAAGTCGTGGGGGCAGGCTATGGCTACACCTTC.

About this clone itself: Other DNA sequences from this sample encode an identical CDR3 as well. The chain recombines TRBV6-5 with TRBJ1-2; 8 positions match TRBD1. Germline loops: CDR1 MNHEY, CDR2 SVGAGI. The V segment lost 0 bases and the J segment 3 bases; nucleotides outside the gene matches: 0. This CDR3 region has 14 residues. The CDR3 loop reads CASSYSGQDYGYTF. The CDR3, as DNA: TGTGCCAGCAGTTACTCGGGACAGGACTATGGCTACACCTTC.

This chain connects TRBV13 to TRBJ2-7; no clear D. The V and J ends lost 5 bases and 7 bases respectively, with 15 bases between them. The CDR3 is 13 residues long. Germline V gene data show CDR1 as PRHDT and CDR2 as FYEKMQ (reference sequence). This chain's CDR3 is CASSPDGRNEQYF. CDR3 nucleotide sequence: TGTGCCAGCAGCCCCGACGGTAGGAATGAGCAGTACTTC. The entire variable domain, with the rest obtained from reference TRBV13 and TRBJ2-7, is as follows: AAGVIQSPRHLIKEKRETATLKCYPIPRHDTVYWYQQGPGQDPQFLISFYEKMQSDKGSIPDRFSAQQFSDYHSELNMSSLELGDSALYFCASSPDGRNEQYFGPGTRLTVT.

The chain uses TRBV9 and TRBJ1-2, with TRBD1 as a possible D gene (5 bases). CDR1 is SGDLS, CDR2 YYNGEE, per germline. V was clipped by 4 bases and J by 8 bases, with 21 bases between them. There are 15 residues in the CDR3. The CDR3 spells CASSISSEGKEGYTF. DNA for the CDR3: TGTGCCAGCAGCATCTCCTCGGAGGGGAAGGAAGGCTACACCTTC.

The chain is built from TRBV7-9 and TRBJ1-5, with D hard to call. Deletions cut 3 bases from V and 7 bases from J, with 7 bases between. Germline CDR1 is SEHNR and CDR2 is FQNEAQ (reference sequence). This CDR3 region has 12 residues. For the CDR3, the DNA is TGTGCCAGCAGCTTGAGGAGCCAGCCCCAGCATTTT. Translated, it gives CASSLRSQPQHF.

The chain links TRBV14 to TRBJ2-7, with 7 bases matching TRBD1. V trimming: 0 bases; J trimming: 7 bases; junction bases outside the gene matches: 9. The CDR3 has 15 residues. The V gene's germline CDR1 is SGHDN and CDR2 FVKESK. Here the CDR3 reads CASSQDRGLQGEQYF. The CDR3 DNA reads TGTGCCAGCAGCCAAGATAGGGGGCTACAGGGGGAGCAGTACTTC.

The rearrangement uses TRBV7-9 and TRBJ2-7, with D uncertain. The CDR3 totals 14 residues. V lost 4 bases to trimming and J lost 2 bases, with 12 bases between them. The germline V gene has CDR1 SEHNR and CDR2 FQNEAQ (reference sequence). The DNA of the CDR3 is TGTGCCAGCAGCTCGCCCTCTATCACCTACGAGCAGTACTTC. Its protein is CASSSPSITYEQYF.

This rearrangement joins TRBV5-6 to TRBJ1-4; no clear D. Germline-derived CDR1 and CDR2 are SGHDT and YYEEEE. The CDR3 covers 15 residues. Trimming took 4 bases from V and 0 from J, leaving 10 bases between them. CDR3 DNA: TGTGCCAGCAGCCTCCTAGTTGCAACTAATGAAAAACTGTTTTTT. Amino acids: CASSLLVATNEKLFF. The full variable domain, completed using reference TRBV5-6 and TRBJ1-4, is DAGVTQSPTHLIKTRGQQVTLRCSPKSGHDTVSWYQQALGQGPQFIFQYYEEEERQRGNFPDRFSGHQFPNYSSELNVNALLLGDSALYLCASSLLVATNEKLFFGSGTQLSVL.

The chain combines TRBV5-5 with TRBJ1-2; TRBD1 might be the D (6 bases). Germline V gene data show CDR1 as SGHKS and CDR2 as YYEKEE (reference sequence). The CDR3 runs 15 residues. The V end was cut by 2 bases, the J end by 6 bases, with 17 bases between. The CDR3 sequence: CASSFRASGADGYTF. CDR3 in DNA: TGTGCCAGCAGCTTTCGGGCCTCAGGGGCAGATGGCTACACCTTC.

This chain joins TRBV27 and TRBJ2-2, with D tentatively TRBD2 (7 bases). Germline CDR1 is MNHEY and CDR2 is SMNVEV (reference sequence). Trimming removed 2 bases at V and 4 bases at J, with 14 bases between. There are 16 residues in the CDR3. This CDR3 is CASSLVAGAATGELFF. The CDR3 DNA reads TGTGCCAGCAGTTTAGTTGCGGGGGCTGCCACCGGGGAGCTGTTTTTT.

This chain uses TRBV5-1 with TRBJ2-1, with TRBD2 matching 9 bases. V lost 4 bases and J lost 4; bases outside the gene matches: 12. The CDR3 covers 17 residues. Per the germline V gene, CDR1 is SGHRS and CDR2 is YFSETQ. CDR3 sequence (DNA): TGCGCCAGCAGCCTCTTGGGTGGCGGGGGGGCGTACAATGAGCAGTTCTTC. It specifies CASSLLGGGGAYNEQFF.

The CDR3 DNA reads as TGTGCCAGCAGCTTAGGATTTGGCAGGGGTACCAATCAGCCCCAGCATTTT. As protein: CASSLGFGRGTNQPQHF. The rearrangement links TRBV7-8 to TRBJ1-5, with D perhaps TRBD1 (6 bases). Germline CDR1 reads SGHVS; CDR2 reads FQNEAQ. Trimming stripped 1 base from V and 3 bases from J, with 16 bases between. This CDR3 is 17 amino acids long.